Reported below is one T cell receptor (beta chain). Its antigen is still unknown. The source of the sample is a study of brain T cells in children with intractable seizures. Study conclusions and caveats: Patients' HCMV serostatus was unknown; virus specificity rests on CDR3 similarity alone.

Only in-frame clones appear in the TCRdb table, and some are missing; sequencing was by immunoSEQ multiplex PCR. The table has roughly 64,000 clones, 95% to 97% seen once. Only cases whose brain tissue showed the highest T cell transcript signatures were sequenced. Before surgery, patients took at least one anti-epileptic drug. Trimming shortened V by 5 bases and J by 3 bases, and 10 bases separated the two germline ends. The CDR3 consists of 13 residues. The germline V gene encodes CDR1 KGHSH and CDR2 LQKENI. This material consisted of peripheral blood, taken at surgery. The TCR comes from a boy less than two years old with focal cortical dysplasia and intractable seizures. The gene calls are TRBV18 and TRBJ1-2, with a tentative D call TRBD1 (6 bases). The CDR3 loop is CASSETGHYGYTF. CDR3 sequence (DNA): TGTGCCAGCTCAGAAACAGGGCACTATGGCTACACCTTC.